The T cell receptor (beta chain) under discussion was sequenced for a study of T cells in Graves' hyperthyroidism and ophthalmopathy. General study results and limits: Blood also contained most expanded thyroid clonotypes above 0.001.

Graves' hyperthyroidism was deemed stable absent ophthalmopathy progression within 18 months. Exclusion of a patient resulted from uncontrolled infection, other autoimmune disease, pregnancy or lactation. Diagnosis relied on clinical symptoms, serum thyroxine and TRAb, thyroid ultrasound and orbital computed tomography. Turning to this clonotype: Its matching antigen is unknown.

There were TCR beta CDR3 regions amplified from RNA transcripts. First-round RT-PCR of the TCR CDR3 relied on the HTBI primer set. A single record per CDR3 protein comes from TCRdb applying MiXCR to the multiplex PCR reads. This table has 600,000 or so distinct CDR3 sequences, 46% appearing once. The germline V gene has CDR1 KGHDR and CDR2 SFDVKD. Deletions cut 4 bases from V and 8 bases from J, with 10 bases between. There are 13 residues in the CDR3. The receptor's source is a woman younger than 30 with Graves' hyperthyroidism. The rearrangement joins TRBV24-1 to TRBJ2-2; no firm D call. Sequenced material: peripheral blood or thyroid tissue (not recorded which). The CDR3 bases are TGTGCCACCAGTGAATGGACCGGGGGGGAGCTGTTTTTT. Protein product: CATSEWTGGELFF.